A single sample is the source of the 3 T cell receptor beta chains below, sequenced in a study of blood T cells in healthy people across ages. It was with a sample-barcoded 5' primer and a J-beta primer mix that a second PCR of about 7 to 12 cycles was run. TCRdb fed the 5' RACE reads into MiXCR, producing one record per CDR3 protein. Of approximately 1,000,000 distinct CDR3 sequences listed, less than 45% are singletons. Input material: blood. The receptors were sampled from a young man in good health.

The gene calls are TRBV5-1 and TRBJ1-2; no clear D. The V end lost 3 bases, the J end lost 6 bases, and 6 bases lay between the germline ends. Per germline, CDR1 SGHRS and CDR2 YFSETQ. The CDR3 extends over 11 amino acids. The CDR3 DNA reads TGCGCCAGCAGCTCCTCAGATGGCTACACCTTC. Translation: CASSSSDGYTF.

This clonotype was counted between two and nine times. This sequence joins TRBV27 and TRBJ1-5, with 7 bases aligning to TRBD1. V lost 5 bases, J lost 0 bases, and 4 bases stayed unmatched. This CDR3 contains 15 residues. From germline, CDR1 is MNHEY and CDR2 SMNVEV (reference sequence). This chain's CDR3 is CASSQTGTSNQPQHF. As DNA, the CDR3 is TGTGCCAGCAGTCAGACAGGGACTAGCAATCAGCCCCAGCATTTT.

The chain recombines TRBV29-1 with TRBJ1-2, with D uncertain. CDR1 is SQVTM and CDR2 is ANQGSEA in the germline V gene. This CDR3 is 11 amino acids long. Trimming removed 3 bases from V and 5 bases from J, with 7 bases in between. CDR3 amino acids: CSVEHQYGYTF. In nucleotides, the CDR3 is TGCAGCGTTGAGCACCAGTATGGCTACACCTTC.